This is a list of T cell receptor beta chains from one sample in a study of cytomegalovirus exposure and HLA in healthy donors. The data were produced by immunoSEQ multiplex PCR, yet TCRdb's version contains in-frame clones alone and is incomplete. The table includes 130,000 or so clones, about 80% detected once. The sample comprised PBMCs. All receptors come from a woman younger than 35 in good health and CMV-seronegative. CDR3s include the opening cysteine and the closing phenylalanine or tryptophan. A D gene is named only where the DNA matches it firmly. Not all rows give a size; the values are once, few, many and, for expanded clones, a class.

cdr3_nt: TGCGCCAGCAGCTCGGCGGGAAGCCTCCAAACCTCAGATACGCAGTATTTT
cdr3_aa: CASSSAGSLQTSDTQYF
j_call: TRBJ2-3
d_call: NA
clone_size: NA
v_call: TRBV5-1

cdr3_nt: TGTGCCAGCAGCCAAGATCTTCGGGGGGCGTTTTATGGCTACACCTTC
cdr3_aa: CASSQDLRGAFYGYTF
j_call: TRBJ1-2
d_call: NA
clone_size: NA
v_call: TRBV14

cdr3_nt: TGTGCCAGCAGCCAAGGTATTAGCGGGGGGGGTAGCTCCTACGAGCAGTACTTC
cdr3_aa: CASSQGISGGGSSYEQYF
j_call: TRBJ2-7
d_call: TRBD2
clone_size: NA
v_call: TRBV4-2

cdr3_nt: TGTGCCAGTACACCGGGACAGGGAAACGGTGGCTACACCTTC
cdr3_aa: CASTPGQGNGGYTF
j_call: TRBJ1-2
d_call: TRBD1
clone_size: NA
v_call: TRBV19

cdr3_nt: TGCGCCAGCAGCCAAGAATCGCTAGCGGGGGTCTTAGGAGAGACCCAGTACTTC
cdr3_aa: CASSQESLAGVLGETQYF
j_call: TRBJ2-5
d_call: TRBD2
clone_size: NA
v_call: TRBV4-1

cdr3_nt: TGCGCCAGCAGCTTGGATCCGGGGTTGGGCACTGAAGCTTTCTTT
cdr3_aa: CASSLDPGLGTEAFF
j_call: TRBJ1-1
d_call: NA
clone_size: NA
v_call: TRBV5-1

cdr3_nt: TGCGCCAGCAGCTTGGGGGACAGCTCCTACAATGAGCAGTTCTTC
cdr3_aa: CASSLGDSSYNEQFF
j_call: TRBJ2-1
d_call: TRBD1
clone_size: few
v_call: TRBV5-1

cdr3_nt: TGTGCCAGCAGCTTACTGTTCCCGGGACAGGGGAACGAGCAGTACTTC
cdr3_aa: CASSLLFPGQGNEQYF
j_call: TRBJ2-7
d_call: TRBD1
clone_size: NA
v_call: TRBV5-4

cdr3_nt: TGTGCCAGCAGCCAGTGGGGGCAGGAGAACACTGAAGCTTTCTTT
cdr3_aa: CASSQWGQENTEAFF
j_call: TRBJ1-1
d_call: NA
clone_size: NA
v_call: TRBV27

cdr3_nt: TGTGCCAGCAGGAACAGGGGAAACACTGAAGCTTTCTTT
cdr3_aa: CASRNRGNTEAFF
j_call: TRBJ1-1
d_call: TRBD1
clone_size: NA
v_call: TRBV7-8

cdr3_nt: TGTGCCAGCAGTCCCCAGGGGGGATACGAGCAGTACTTC
cdr3_aa: CASSPQGGYEQYF
j_call: TRBJ2-7
d_call: NA
clone_size: NA
v_call: TRBV2

cdr3_nt: TGCAGCGCCAAGGAGGGGGCCGTAGAGACTGAAGCTTTCTTT
cdr3_aa: CSAKEGAVETEAFF
j_call: TRBJ1-1
d_call: TRBD1
clone_size: NA
v_call: TRBV29-1

cdr3_nt: TGCGCCAGCAGCCAAGATGGTGGAGGGTCAGACCACTCTGGAAACACCATATATTTT
cdr3_aa: CASSQDGGGSDHSGNTIYF
j_call: TRBJ1-3
d_call: NA
clone_size: NA
v_call: TRBV4-3

cdr3_nt: TGTGCCAGCATTGGGGCGACCGGATTAGGAGCTTTCTTT
cdr3_aa: CASIGATGLGAFF
j_call: TRBJ1-1
d_call: NA
clone_size: NA
v_call: TRBV27

cdr3_nt: TGTGCCAGCAGCCCCGGGGAGAAATACTTC
cdr3_aa: CASSPGEKYF
j_call: TRBJ2-5
d_call: NA
clone_size: NA
v_call: TRBV7-9

cdr3_nt: TGCGCCAGCAGCTTGGCAGCGGGGATCAGCTCCTACGAGCAGTACTTC
cdr3_aa: CASSLAAGISSYEQYF
j_call: TRBJ2-7
d_call: TRBD2
clone_size: NA
v_call: TRBV5-1

cdr3_nt: TGTGCCTGGAGTGTACTAGGGGGATGGAACACTGAAGCTTTCTTT
cdr3_aa: CAWSVLGGWNTEAFF
j_call: TRBJ1-1
d_call: NA
clone_size: NA
v_call: TRBV30

cdr3_nt: TGTGCCAGCAGTTCACAGGGGGCGGATGGAAACACCATATATTTT
cdr3_aa: CASSSQGADGNTIYF
j_call: TRBJ1-3
d_call: TRBD1
clone_size: NA
v_call: TRBV2

cdr3_nt: TGTGCCAGCAGTGTCGGGGGGGGACAAGAGACCCAGTACTTC
cdr3_aa: CASSVGGGQETQYF
j_call: TRBJ2-5
d_call: TRBD2
clone_size: NA
v_call: TRBV2

cdr3_nt: TGTGCCAGCAGGCCCCCCGGGGGAAGGGGGGGGGTGGATGGCTACACCTTC
cdr3_aa: CASRPPGGRGGVDGYTF
j_call: TRBJ1-2
d_call: NA
clone_size: NA
v_call: TRBV7-2

cdr3_nt: TGTGCCAGCAGTTGGACCACGGGATATGGCTTGGCCTTC
cdr3_aa: CASSWTTGYGLAF
j_call: TRBJ1-2
d_call: NA
clone_size: NA
v_call: TRBV27

cdr3_nt: TGTGCCAGCAGTCTTCCCCCTAGACAGGGCGTGCATTTT
cdr3_aa: CASSLPPRQGVHF
j_call: TRBJ1-5
d_call: TRBD1
clone_size: NA
v_call: TRBV28

cdr3_nt: TGTGCCTGGAGTGTGCGTCTAGCCCCAGATACGCAGTATTTT
cdr3_aa: CAWSVRLAPDTQYF
j_call: TRBJ2-3
d_call: NA
clone_size: NA
v_call: TRBV30

cdr3_nt: TGCAGCGTGGCTAGCGGGAGGGCGGTCACCGGGGAGCTGTTTTTT
cdr3_aa: CSVASGRAVTGELFF
j_call: TRBJ2-2
d_call: TRBD2
clone_size: NA
v_call: TRBV29-1

cdr3_nt: TGTGCCAGCAGCTTAGGGGCAGGGGAAAACTACAAGCAGTACTTC
cdr3_aa: CASSLGAGENYKQYF
j_call: TRBJ2-7
d_call: NA
clone_size: NA
v_call: TRBV11-3

cdr3_nt: TGTGCCAGCAGCCAAGTCAGGTACTCCTACAATGAGCAGTTCTTC
cdr3_aa: CASSQVRYSYNEQFF
j_call: TRBJ2-1
d_call: NA
clone_size: NA
v_call: TRBV14

cdr3_nt: TGTGCCAGCAGCCCCCTGGGGAGGGCAGGTGAAGCTTTCTTT
cdr3_aa: CASSPLGRAGEAFF
j_call: TRBJ1-1
d_call: NA
clone_size: NA
v_call: TRBV6-6

cdr3_nt: TGTGCCAGCAGCTCAGGCCCTGGAAACACCATATATTTT
cdr3_aa: CASSSGPGNTIYF
j_call: TRBJ1-3
d_call: NA
clone_size: once
v_call: TRBV11-3

cdr3_nt: TGCGCCAGCAGTGCGGGGGGCTCCTACGAGCAGTACTTC
cdr3_aa: CASSAGGSYEQYF
j_call: TRBJ2-7
d_call: TRBD2
clone_size: NA
v_call: TRBV10-1

cdr3_nt: TGTGCCAGCACCCAACTAACCAACGAGCAGTACTTC
cdr3_aa: CASTQLTNEQYF
j_call: TRBJ2-7
d_call: NA
clone_size: once
v_call: TRBV11-2

cdr3_nt: TGTGCCAGCAGATCGGGACTAGCGGACGAGCAGTACTTC
cdr3_aa: CASRSGLADEQYF
j_call: TRBJ2-7
d_call: TRBD2
clone_size: NA
v_call: TRBV2

cdr3_nt: TGCGCCAGCAGCCCCCGGGACAGTAGCACCGGGGAGCTGTTTTTT
cdr3_aa: CASSPRDSSTGELFF
j_call: TRBJ2-2
d_call: TRBD1
clone_size: NA
v_call: TRBV5-1

cdr3_nt: TGTGCCAGCAGCTTGAGGCGAGGGACTGAAGCTTTCTTT
cdr3_aa: CASSLRRGTEAFF
j_call: TRBJ1-1
d_call: NA
clone_size: NA
v_call: TRBV7-2

cdr3_nt: TGCGCCAGCAGCCCATATCAGGGGGCTACTAACACTGAAGCTTTCTTT
cdr3_aa: CASSPYQGATNTEAFF
j_call: TRBJ1-1
d_call: TRBD1
clone_size: NA
v_call: TRBV5-1

cdr3_nt: TGCGCCAGCAGCTTTGACAGGTTGAACACTGAAGCTTTCTTT
cdr3_aa: CASSFDRLNTEAFF
j_call: TRBJ1-1
d_call: NA
clone_size: NA
v_call: TRBV5-1

cdr3_nt: TGTGCCAGCAGTCGTACCGCCTCCTACGAGCAGTACTTC
cdr3_aa: CASSRTASYEQYF
j_call: TRBJ2-7
d_call: NA
clone_size: NA
v_call: TRBV6-1

cdr3_nt: TGCAGCGTGGGCCAGCTTTTAAACACTGAAGCTTTCTTT
cdr3_aa: CSVGQLLNTEAFF
j_call: TRBJ1-1
d_call: NA
clone_size: NA
v_call: TRBV29-1

cdr3_nt: TGTGCCAGCAGCTTAGGGACAGTCCAAGAGACCCAGTACTTC
cdr3_aa: CASSLGTVQETQYF
j_call: TRBJ2-5
d_call: NA
clone_size: NA
v_call: TRBV7-9

cdr3_nt: TGCGCCAGCAGCCAAGATGGACAGAATGGCTACACCTTC
cdr3_aa: CASSQDGQNGYTF
j_call: TRBJ1-2
d_call: NA
clone_size: NA
v_call: TRBV4-3

cdr3_nt: TGCAGCGTTCGGACTGGGGGCTCGAACAATGAGCAGTTCTTC
cdr3_aa: CSVRTGGSNNEQFF
j_call: TRBJ2-1
d_call: NA
clone_size: NA
v_call: TRBV29-1

cdr3_nt: TGTGCCAGCAGTTCCTACAGGGGGGGTAGGAACACTGAAGCTTTCTTT
cdr3_aa: CASSSYRGGRNTEAFF
j_call: TRBJ1-1
d_call: TRBD1
clone_size: NA
v_call: TRBV27

cdr3_nt: TGCGCCAGCAGCCATCGTTCTACAGGGGTAGAGGGATCCTACGAGCAGTACTTC
cdr3_aa: CASSHRSTGVEGSYEQYF
j_call: TRBJ2-7
d_call: TRBD1
clone_size: NA
v_call: TRBV5-1

cdr3_nt: TGTGCCAGTATAGATTCAGGGAATCAGCCCCAGCATTTT
cdr3_aa: CASIDSGNQPQHF
j_call: TRBJ1-5
d_call: NA
clone_size: NA
v_call: TRBV6-1

cdr3_nt: TGTGCCAGCAGCGTAGGGACAGGGGGAGCTTTCTTT
cdr3_aa: CASSVGTGGAFF
j_call: TRBJ1-1
d_call: TRBD1
clone_size: NA
v_call: TRBV9

cdr3_nt: TGTGCCAGCAGCCTAGGGACTACTGATACGCAGTATTTT
cdr3_aa: CASSLGTTDTQYF
j_call: TRBJ2-3
d_call: TRBD2
clone_size: NA
v_call: TRBV7-3

cdr3_nt: TGTGCCAGCAGTGAGGGACACCTAAACACCGGGGAGCTGTTTTTT
cdr3_aa: CASSEGHLNTGELFF
j_call: TRBJ2-2
d_call: NA
clone_size: once
v_call: TRBV6-4

cdr3_nt: TGTGCCAGCAGCCACAGAAATCGTCCTGGAAACACCATATATTTT
cdr3_aa: CASSHRNRPGNTIYF
j_call: TRBJ1-3
d_call: NA
clone_size: NA
v_call: TRBV7-2

cdr3_nt: TGCGCCAGCAGCTTTCTTTCCGGGACAGAGAACACTGAAGCTTTCTTT
cdr3_aa: CASSFLSGTENTEAFF
j_call: TRBJ1-1
d_call: TRBD1
clone_size: NA
v_call: TRBV5-1